Here is one T cell receptor beta chain with its context. Its antigen remains unknown. The sample belongs to a study of long-term antiretroviral therapy in people with HIV. Study-wide results and limits: The study collected blood between the mid-2000s and the late 2010s, possibly under older ART regimens. Repertoire composition at all time points was dominated by clones that had expanded before ART.

Germline V gives CDR1 PRHDT, CDR2 FYEKMQ (reference sequence). The ends lost 0 bases at V and 7 bases at J; junction bases unmatched: 9. The CDR3 sequence is 15 residues long. Samples were assayed with immunoSEQ v3.0 at survey level. Sequencing targeted roughly 35,000-50,000 T-cell genomes per sample. Sequencing was performed with immunoSEQ multiplex PCR; in TCRdb, only in-frame clones are kept and a portion is missing. The data hold approximately 25,000 clones, with 84% observed a single time. Per individual, the PBMC samples numbered at least one pre-ART and at least two post-ART. The specimen comprised unsorted PBMCs, sampled 3 years after starting antiretroviral therapy. The V and J genes are TRBV13 and TRBJ2-7; 7 bases align to TRBD1. The receptor was derived from a man aged 45-60 years with HIV. The CDR3 protein is CASSLGLTGFAEQYF. CDR3 bases: TGTGCCAGCAGCTTAGGGTTGACAGGGTTCGCGGAGCAGTACTTC.